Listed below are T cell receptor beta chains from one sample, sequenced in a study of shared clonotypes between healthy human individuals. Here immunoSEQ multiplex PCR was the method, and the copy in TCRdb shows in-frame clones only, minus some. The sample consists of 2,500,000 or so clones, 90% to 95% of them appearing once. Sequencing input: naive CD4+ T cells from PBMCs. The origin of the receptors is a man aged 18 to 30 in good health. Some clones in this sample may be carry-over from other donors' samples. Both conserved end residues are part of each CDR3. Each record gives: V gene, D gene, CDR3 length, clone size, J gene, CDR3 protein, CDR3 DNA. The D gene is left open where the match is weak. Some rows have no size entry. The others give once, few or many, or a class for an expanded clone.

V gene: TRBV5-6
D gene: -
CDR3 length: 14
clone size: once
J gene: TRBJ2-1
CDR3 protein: CASSFGPDYNEQFF
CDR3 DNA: TGTGCCAGCAGCTTCGGGCCAGATTACAATGAGCAGTTCTTC

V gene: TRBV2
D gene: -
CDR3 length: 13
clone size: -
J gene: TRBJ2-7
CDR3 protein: CASGGGNRYEQYF
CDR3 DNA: TGTGCCAGTGGGGGCGGGAATCGGTACGAGCAGTACTTC

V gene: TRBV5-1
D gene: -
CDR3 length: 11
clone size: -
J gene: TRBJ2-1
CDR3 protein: CASSADNEQFF
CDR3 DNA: TGCGCCAGCAGCGCGGATAATGAGCAGTTCTTC

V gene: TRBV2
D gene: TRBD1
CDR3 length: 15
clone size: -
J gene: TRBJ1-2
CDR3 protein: CASRLSDRGSDGYTF
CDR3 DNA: TGTGCCAGCAGACTCTCAGACAGGGGTTCCGATGGCTACACCTTC

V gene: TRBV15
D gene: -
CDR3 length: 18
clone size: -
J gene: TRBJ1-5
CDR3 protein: CATSSYPGGSDNNQPQHF
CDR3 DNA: TGTGCCACCAGCAGTTACCCAGGTGGGTCGGATAACAATCAGCCCCAGCATTTT

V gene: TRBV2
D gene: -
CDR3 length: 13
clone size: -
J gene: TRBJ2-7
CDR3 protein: CASSEASGYEQYF
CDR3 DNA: TGTGCCAGCAGTGAAGCCAGCGGCTACGAGCAGTACTTC

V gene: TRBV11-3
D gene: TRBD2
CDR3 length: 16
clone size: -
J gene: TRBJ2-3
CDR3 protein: CASSSIAGGRTDTQYF
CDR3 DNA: TGTGCCAGCAGCTCCATAGCGGGAGGACGCACAGATACGCAGTATTTT

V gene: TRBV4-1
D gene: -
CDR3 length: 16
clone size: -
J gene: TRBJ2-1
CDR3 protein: CASSQDGYQAYNEQFF
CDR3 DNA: TGCGCCAGCAGCCAAGATGGGTACCAAGCCTACAATGAGCAGTTCTTC

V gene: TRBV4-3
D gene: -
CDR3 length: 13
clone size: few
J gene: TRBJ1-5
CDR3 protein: CASSQERGQPQHF
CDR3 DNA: TGCGCCAGCAGCCAAGAAAGGGGTCAGCCCCAGCATTTT

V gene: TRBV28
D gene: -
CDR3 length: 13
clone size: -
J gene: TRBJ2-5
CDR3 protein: CASSLAGLETQYF
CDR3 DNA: TGTGCCAGCAGTTTAGCGGGATTAGAGACCCAGTACTTC

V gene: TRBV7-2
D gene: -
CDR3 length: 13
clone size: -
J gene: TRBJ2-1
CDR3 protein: CASNAQGPLEQFF
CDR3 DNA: TGTGCCAGCAACGCCCAGGGGCCCCTGGAGCAGTTCTTC

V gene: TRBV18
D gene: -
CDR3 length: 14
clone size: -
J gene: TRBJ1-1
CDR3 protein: CASSPPVGNTEAFF
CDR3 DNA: TGTGCCAGCTCACCCCCTGTAGGGAACACTGAAGCTTTCTTT

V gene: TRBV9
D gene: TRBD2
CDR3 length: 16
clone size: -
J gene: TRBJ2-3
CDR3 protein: CASSTRLAASTDTQYF
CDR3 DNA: TGTGCCAGCAGTACCCGTCTAGCGGCTTCCACAGATACGCAGTATTTT

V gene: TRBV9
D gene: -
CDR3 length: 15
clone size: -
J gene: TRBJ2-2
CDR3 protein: CASSGGRTNTGELFF
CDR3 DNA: TGTGCCAGCAGCGGTGGGCGTACGAACACCGGGGAGCTGTTTTTT

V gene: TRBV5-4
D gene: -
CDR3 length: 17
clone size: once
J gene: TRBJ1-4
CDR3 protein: CASSLGGGRATNEKLFF
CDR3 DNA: TGTGCCAGCAGCTTGGGCGGGGGTCGCGCAACTAATGAAAAACTGTTTTTT

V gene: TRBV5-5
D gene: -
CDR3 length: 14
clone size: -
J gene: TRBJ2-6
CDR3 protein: CASIDSSGANVLTF
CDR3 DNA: TGTGCCAGCATCGACAGCTCTGGGGCCAACGTCCTGACTTTC

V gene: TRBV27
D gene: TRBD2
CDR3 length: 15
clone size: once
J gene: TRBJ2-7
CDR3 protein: CASSLAGRPSYEQYF
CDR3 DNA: TGTGCCAGCAGTTTAGCCGGGAGGCCATCCTACGAGCAGTACTTC

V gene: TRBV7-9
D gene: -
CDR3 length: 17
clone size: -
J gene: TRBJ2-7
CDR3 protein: CASSLARPGKAHGEQYF
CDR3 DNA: TGTGCCAGCAGCTTAGCCCGGCCCGGGAAGGCACATGGCGAGCAGTACTTC

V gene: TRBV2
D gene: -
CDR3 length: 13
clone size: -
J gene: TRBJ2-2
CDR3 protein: CASSPARTGELFF
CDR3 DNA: TGTGCCAGCAGTCCGGCTAGGACCGGGGAGCTGTTTTTT

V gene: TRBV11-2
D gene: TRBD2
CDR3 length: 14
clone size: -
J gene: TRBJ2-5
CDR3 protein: CASSLGTRTETQYF
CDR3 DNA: TGTGCCAGCAGCCTAGGGACTAGGACGGAGACCCAGTACTTC

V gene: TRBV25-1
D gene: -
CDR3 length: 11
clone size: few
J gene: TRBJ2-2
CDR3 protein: CASRNTGELFF
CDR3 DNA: TGTGCCAGCCGAAACACCGGGGAGCTGTTTTTT

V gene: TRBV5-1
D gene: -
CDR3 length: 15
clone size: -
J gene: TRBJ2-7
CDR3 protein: CASSLATDFSYEQYF
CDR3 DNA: TGCGCCAGCAGCTTGGCGACAGACTTCTCCTACGAGCAGTACTTC

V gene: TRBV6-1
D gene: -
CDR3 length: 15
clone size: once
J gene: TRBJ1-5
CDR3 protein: CASSEGWGPNQPQHF
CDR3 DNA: TGTGCCAGCAGTGAAGGGTGGGGGCCTAATCAGCCCCAGCATTTT

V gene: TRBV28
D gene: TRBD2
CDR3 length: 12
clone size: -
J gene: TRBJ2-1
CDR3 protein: CASSLGLAGKFF
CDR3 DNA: TGTGCCAGCAGTTTAGGACTAGCGGGAAAGTTCTTC

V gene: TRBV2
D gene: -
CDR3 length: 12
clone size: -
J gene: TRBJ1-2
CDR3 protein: CASSEGRDGYTF
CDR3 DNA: TGTGCCAGCAGCGAGGGCAGGGATGGCTACACCTTC

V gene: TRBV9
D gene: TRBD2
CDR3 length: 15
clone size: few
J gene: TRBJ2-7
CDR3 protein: CASSVGSGSSYEQYF
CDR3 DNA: TGTGCCAGCAGCGTAGGTAGCGGGAGCTCCTACGAGCAGTACTTC

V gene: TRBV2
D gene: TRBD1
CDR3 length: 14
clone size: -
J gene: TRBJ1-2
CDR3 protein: CASSASTGGYGYTF
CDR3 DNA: TGTGCCAGCAGTGCCTCGACAGGGGGTTATGGCTACACCTTC

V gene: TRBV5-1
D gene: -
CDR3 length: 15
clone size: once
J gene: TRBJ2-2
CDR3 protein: CASSLGTGRRGELFF
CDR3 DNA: TGCGCCAGCAGCTTGGGCACAGGGCGTCGTGGGGAGCTGTTTTTT

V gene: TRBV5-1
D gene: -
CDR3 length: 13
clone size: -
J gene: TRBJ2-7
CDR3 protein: CASSLGFSYEQYF
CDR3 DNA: TGCGCCAGCAGCTTGGGATTTTCCTACGAGCAGTACTTC

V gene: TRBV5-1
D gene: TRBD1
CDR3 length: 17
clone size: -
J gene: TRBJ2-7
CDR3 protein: CASSLAPPGQGDYEQYF
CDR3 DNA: TGCGCCAGCAGCTTGGCTCCTCCGGGACAGGGTGACTACGAGCAGTACTTC

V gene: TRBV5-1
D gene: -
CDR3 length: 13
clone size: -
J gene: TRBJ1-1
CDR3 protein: CASSFAGQTEAFF
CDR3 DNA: TGCGCCAGCAGCTTTGCAGGACAGACTGAAGCTTTCTTT

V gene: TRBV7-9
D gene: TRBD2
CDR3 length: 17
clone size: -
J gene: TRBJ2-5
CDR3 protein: CASTIGDGAGAAETQYF
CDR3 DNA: TGTGCCAGCACCATAGGGGACGGAGCGGGAGCGGCAGAGACCCAGTACTTC

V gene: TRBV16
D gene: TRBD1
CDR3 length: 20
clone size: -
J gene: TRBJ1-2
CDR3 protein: CASSQTAAGTGGMTNYGYTF
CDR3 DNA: TGTGCCAGCAGCCAAACCGCGGCCGGGACAGGGGGCATGACTAACTATGGCTACACCTTC

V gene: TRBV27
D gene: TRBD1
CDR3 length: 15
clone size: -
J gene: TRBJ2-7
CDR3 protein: CASSIGQGKDYEQYF
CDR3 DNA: TGTGCCAGCAGCATCGGACAGGGAAAGGACTACGAGCAGTACTTC

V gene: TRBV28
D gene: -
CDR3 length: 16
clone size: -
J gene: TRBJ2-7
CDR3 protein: CASSLYSETWSWGQYF
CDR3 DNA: TGTGCCAGCAGTTTATATTCCGAGACATGGTCCTGGGGGCAGTACTTC

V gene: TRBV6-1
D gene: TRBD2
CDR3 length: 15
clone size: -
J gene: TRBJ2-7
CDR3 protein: CASSSPGLATYEQYF
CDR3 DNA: TGTGCCAGCAGCTCTCCGGGACTAGCTACATACGAGCAGTACTTC

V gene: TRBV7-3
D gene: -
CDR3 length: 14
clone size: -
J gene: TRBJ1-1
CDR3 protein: CASSLNRGDTEAFF
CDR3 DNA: TGTGCCAGCAGCTTAAATAGGGGCGACACTGAAGCTTTCTTT

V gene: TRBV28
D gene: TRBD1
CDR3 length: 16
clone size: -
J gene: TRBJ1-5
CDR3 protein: CASIQGGERRNQPQHF
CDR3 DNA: TGTGCCAGCATCCAGGGGGGGGAAAGGCGCAATCAGCCCCAGCATTTT